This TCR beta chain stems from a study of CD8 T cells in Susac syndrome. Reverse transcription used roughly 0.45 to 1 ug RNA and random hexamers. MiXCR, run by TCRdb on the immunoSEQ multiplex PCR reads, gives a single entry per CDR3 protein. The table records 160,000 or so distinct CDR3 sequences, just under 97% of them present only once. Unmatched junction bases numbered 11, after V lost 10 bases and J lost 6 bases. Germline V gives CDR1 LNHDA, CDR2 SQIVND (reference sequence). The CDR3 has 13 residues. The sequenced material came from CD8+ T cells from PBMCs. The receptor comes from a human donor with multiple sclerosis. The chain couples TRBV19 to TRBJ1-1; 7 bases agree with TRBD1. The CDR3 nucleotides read TGTGCCACCGGCAGGGGGGCTCGCCCTGAAGCTTTCTTT. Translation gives CATGRGARPEAFF.